Following are 5 T cell receptor beta chains from one sample sequenced in a study of T-cell memory formation after mild COVID-19 (TCRdb year 2021). The library was prepared using 5' RACE. Sequencing was carried out with an Illumina NovaSeq 6000. TCRdb cleaned the public reads at Q25 with fastp, built clones with MiXCR and kept in-frame beta chains. Rows merge per CDR3 protein into single entries with the most common DNA and genes. The sample yields a few hundred thousand distinct CDR3 sequences; approximately 19% were counted once. About 21% of the sample is in the top ten clones. Sequenced input: PBMCs or a T cell subset sorted from them (not recorded which). These receptors all stem from a man between 18 and 35 years old who had mild COVID-19 (a few samples of this study predate the infection). The sample titles of this study are shuffled in the database, so cell type and time point are left out; the donor was told from shared clones.

This clonotype has a handful of counts. This chain connects TRBV15 to TRBJ2-4; D unresolved. Germline lookup yields CDR1 LNHNV and CDR2 YYDKDF (reference sequence). V shed 9 bases and J shed 2 bases, with 11 bases lying between them. CDR3 length: 13 amino acids. CDR3 in amino acids: CATEGISKNIQYF. CDR3 nucleotides: TGTGCCACGGAAGGGATCTCCAAAAACATTCAGTACTTC.

The rearrangement uses TRBV4-3 and TRBJ1-3, with 9 bases matching TRBD1. This CDR3 is 17 amino acids long. The junction had 7 bases not matched to a gene; V was cut back by 4 bases and J by 0 bases. Germline assignment: CDR1 LGHNA and CDR2 YSLEER. The CDR3 region has the DNA TGCGCCAGCAGCCTCGACAGGGGGATAACCTCTGGAAACACCATATATTTT. Residues: CASSLDRGITSGNTIYF.

V gene TRBV6-2 or TRBV6-3 combines with J gene TRBJ2-7, with D unresolved. Germline CDR1 and CDR2: MNHEY and SVGEGT. The CDR3 contains 14 residues. Trimming shortened V by 0 bases and J by 7 bases, and 13 bases separated the two germline ends. CDR3 residues: CASSYSARPVEQYF. CDR3 coding DNA: TGTGCCAGCAGTTACTCGGCCAGGCCCGTGGAGCAGTACTTC.

This clonotype was detected only a few times. Here the CDR3 reads CASRQFSGQTGTQYF. The CDR3 DNA reads TGTGCCAGCCGGCAATTTAGCGGACAGACGGGTACGCAGTATTTT. The rearrangement joins TRBV2 to TRBJ2-3; D may correspond to TRBD1 or TRBD2 (6 bases each). Germline loops: CDR1 SNHLY, CDR2 FYNNEI. Trimming took off 8 bases at V and 8 bases at J, with 23 bases between the two ends. The CDR3 loop spans 15 amino acids.

This clonotype was counted between two and nine times. The chain employs TRBV10-3 and TRBJ2-6, with 7 bases matching TRBD1. Germline-derived CDR1 and CDR2 are ENHRY and SYGVKD. The trim removed 10 bases at V and 0 bases at J, leaving 6 bases unmatched. The CDR3 extends over 15 amino acids. The CDR3 DNA follows: TGTGCCACCTCGGGACAGACCTCTGGGGCCAACGTCCTGACTTTC. Amino acid sequence: CATSGQTSGANVLTF.